One TCR beta chain is described in this entry. These data are taken from a study of blood T cell repertoires in COVID-19. Study summary: Spain, Italy and the United States supplied samples that represented acute and convalescent COVID-19. T cells, B-cell-depleted T cells, or PBMCs supplied cDNA or gDNA.

This CDR3 is built from 15 residues. Germline assignment: CDR1 SGHTA and CDR2 FQGNSA. The V gene end was trimmed by 5 bases and the J gene end by 2 bases; junction bases not matched to a gene: 4. Source study methods: Cell counts per sample came from amplifying reference gene primers. Profiling relied on immunoSEQ multiplex PCR, and the TCRdb table lists in-frame clones only, not all of them. That table is the source of V, J and clone size, and D and trimming were worked out from the DNA. This sample has 130,000 to 150,000 clones; about 84% occur once, and the top ten carry 10% to 15%. This TCR derives from a man aged 55 to 70 with active or convalescent COVID-19. Source material: peripheral blood. The chain couples TRBV7-2 to TRBJ1-3; 9 nucleotides agree with TRBD1. The CDR3 is CASSRDRAPGNTIYF. CDR3 coding DNA: TGTGCCAGCAGCCGGGACAGGGCGCCTGGAAACACCATATATTTT.